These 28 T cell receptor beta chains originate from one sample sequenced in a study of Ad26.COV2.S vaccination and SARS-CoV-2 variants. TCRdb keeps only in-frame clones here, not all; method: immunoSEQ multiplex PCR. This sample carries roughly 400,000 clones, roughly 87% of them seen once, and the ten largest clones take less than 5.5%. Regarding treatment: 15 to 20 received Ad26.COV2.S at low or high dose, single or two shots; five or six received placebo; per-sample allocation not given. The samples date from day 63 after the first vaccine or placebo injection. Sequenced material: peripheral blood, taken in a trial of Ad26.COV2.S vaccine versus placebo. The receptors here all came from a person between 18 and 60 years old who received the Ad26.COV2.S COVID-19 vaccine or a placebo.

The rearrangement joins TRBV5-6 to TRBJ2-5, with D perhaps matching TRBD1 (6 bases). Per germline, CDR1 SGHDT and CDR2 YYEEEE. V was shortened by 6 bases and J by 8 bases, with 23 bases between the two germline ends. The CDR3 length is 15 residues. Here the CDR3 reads CASTAREQPRGTQYF. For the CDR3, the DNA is TGTGCCAGCACCGCAAGAGAACAGCCCAGGGGAACCCAGTACTTC.

The CDR3 DNA reads as TGTGCCAGCCGTAGTTCGGGACGCAGCTACGAGCAGTACTTC. This translates into CASRSSGRSYEQYF. The chain employs TRBV27 and TRBJ2-7; D might be TRBD1 or TRBD2, each matching 5 bases. Germline V CDR1 and CDR2: MNHEY, SMNVEV (reference sequence). V dropped 8 bases and J dropped 3 bases, with 17 bases sitting between them. This CDR3 is built from 14 residues.

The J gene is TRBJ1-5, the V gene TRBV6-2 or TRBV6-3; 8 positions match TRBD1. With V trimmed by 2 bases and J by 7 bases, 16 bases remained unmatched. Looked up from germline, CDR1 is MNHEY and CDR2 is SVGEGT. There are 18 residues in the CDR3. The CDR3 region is CASSYMGKTGQGRQPQHF. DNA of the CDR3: TGTGCCAGCAGTTACATGGGCAAGACCGGACAGGGAAGACAGCCCCAGCATTTT.

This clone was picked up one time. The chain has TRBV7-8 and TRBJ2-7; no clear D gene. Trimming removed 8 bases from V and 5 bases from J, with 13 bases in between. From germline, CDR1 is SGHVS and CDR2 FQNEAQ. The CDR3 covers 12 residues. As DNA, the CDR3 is TGTGCCAGCTCCGTGGGGTTAGACGAGCAGTACTTC. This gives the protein CASSVGLDEQYF.

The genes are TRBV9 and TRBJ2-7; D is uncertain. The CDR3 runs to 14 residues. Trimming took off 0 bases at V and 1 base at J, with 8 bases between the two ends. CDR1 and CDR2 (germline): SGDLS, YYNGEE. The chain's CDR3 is CASSVGGRSYEQYF. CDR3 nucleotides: TGTGCCAGCAGCGTAGGCGGCCGTTCCTACGAGCAGTACTTC.

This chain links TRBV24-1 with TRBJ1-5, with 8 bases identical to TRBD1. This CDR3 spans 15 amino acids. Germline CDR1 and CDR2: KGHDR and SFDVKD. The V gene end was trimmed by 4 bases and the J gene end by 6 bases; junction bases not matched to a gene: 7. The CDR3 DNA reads TGTGCCACCAGTGACCCGACAGGGGTAAGTCAGCCCCAGCATTTT. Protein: CATSDPTGVSQPQHF.

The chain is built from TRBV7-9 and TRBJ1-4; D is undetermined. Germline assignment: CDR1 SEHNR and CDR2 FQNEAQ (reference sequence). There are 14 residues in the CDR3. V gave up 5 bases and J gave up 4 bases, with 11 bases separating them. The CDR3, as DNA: TGTGCCAGCAGCCCTCAGATAAGTAATGAAAAACTGTTTTTT. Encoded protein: CASSPQISNEKLFF.

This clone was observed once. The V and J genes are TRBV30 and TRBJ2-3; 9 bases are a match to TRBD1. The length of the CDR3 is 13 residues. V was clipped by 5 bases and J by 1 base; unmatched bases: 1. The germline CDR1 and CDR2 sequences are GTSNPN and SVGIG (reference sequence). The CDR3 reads CAWRTGGTDTQYF. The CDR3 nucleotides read TGTGCCTGGCGGACAGGGGGCACAGATACGCAGTATTTT.

In DNA form, the CDR3 reads TGTGCCAGCAGTTTAGCCGGGCTTCGGTCGAGCTATGGCTACACCTTC. As protein: CASSLAGLRSSYGYTF. The V call is TRBV28, the J call TRBJ1-2, with D hard to call. The V gene lost 2 bases and the J gene lost 4 bases, with 17 bases spanning the gap. CDR3 length: 16 amino acids. Germline CDR1 MDHEN, CDR2 SYDVKM.

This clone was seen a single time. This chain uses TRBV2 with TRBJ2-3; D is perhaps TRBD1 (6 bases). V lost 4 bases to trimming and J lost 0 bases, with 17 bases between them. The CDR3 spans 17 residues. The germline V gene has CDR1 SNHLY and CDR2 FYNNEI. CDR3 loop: CASSAGLEGGSTDTQYF. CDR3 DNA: TGTGCCAGCAGTGCGGGGCTAGAAGGGGGTAGCACAGATACGCAGTATTTT.

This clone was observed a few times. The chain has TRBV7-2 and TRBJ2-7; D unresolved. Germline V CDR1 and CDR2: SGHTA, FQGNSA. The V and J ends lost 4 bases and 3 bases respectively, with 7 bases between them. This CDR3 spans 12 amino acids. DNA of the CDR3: TGTGCCAGCAGCTCCAGTGGCTACGAGCAGTACTTC. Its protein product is CASSSSGYEQYF.

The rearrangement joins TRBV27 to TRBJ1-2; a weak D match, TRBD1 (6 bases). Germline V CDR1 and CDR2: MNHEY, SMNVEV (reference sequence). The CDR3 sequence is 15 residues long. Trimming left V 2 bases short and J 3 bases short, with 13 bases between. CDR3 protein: CASSLAPDSYYGYTF. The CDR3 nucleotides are TGTGCCAGCAGTTTAGCCCCGGACAGCTACTATGGCTACACCTTC.

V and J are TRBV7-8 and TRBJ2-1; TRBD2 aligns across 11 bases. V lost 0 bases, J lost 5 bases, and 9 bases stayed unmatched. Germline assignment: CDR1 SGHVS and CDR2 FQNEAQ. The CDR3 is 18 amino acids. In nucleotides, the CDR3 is TGTGCCAGCAGCTTAGCCGAAGACGGGACTAGCGGAGACAATGAGCAGTTCTTC. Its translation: CASSLAEDGTSGDNEQFF.

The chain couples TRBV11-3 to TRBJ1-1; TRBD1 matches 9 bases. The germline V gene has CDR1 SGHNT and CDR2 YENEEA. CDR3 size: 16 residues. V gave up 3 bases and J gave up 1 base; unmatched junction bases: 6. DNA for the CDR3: TGTGCCAGCAGCTTCCGGGACAGGGTTTCGAACACTGAAGCTTTCTTT. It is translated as CASSFRDRVSNTEAFF. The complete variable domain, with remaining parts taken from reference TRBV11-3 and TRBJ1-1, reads EAGVVQSPRYKIIEKKQPVAFWCNPISGHNTLYWYLQNLGQGPELLIRYENEEAVDDSQLPKDRFSAERLKGVDSTLKIQPAELGDSAVYLCASSFRDRVSNTEAFFGQGTRLTVV.

CDR3 in amino acids: CASSLMGGAQPQHF. The CDR3 DNA follows: TGTGCCAGCAGCTTAATGGGGGGGGCTCAGCCCCAGCATTTT. The V call is TRBV7-2, the J call TRBJ1-5; a possible D gene is TRBD1 (6 bases). V was cut by 2 bases and J by 6 bases, with 11 bases left in between. CDR3 size: 14 residues. In germline, CDR1 is SGHTA, CDR2 FQGNSA.

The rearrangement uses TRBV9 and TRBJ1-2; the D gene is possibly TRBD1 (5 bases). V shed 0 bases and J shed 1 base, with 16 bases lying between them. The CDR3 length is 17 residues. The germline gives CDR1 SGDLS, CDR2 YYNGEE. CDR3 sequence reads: CASSVGQGIGNNYGYTF. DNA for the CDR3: TGTGCCAGCAGCGTAGGGCAGGGTATAGGGAATAACTATGGCTACACCTTC.

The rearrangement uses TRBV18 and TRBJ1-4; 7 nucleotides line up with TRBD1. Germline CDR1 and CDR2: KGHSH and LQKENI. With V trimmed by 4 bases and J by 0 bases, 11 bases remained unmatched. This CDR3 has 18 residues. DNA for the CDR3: TGTGCCAGCTCACTACATTTCCCGGGACAGACAACTAATGAAAAACTGTTTTTT. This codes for CASSLHFPGQTTNEKLFF.

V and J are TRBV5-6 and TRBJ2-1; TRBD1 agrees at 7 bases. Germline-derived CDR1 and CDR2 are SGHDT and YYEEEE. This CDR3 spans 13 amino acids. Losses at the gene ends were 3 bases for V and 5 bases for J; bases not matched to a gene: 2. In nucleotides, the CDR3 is TGTGCCAGCAGCTCGACAGGGAACAATGAGCAGTTCTTC. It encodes CASSSTGNNEQFF.

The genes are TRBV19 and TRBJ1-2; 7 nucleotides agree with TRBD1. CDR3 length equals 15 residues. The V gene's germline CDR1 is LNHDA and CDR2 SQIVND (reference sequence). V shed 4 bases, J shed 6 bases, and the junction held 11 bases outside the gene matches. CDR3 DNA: TGTGCCAGTAGTAACAGTCGACAGGGTCGCGATGGCTACACCTTC. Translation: CASSNSRQGRDGYTF. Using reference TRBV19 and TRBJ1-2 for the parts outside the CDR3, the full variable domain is DGGITQSPKYLFRKEGQNVTLSCEQNLNHDAMYWYRQDPGQGLRLIYYSQIVNDFQKGDIAEGYSVSREKKESFPLTVTSAQKNPTAFYLCASSNSRQGRDGYTFGSGTRLTVV.

In nucleotides, the CDR3 is TGTGCCAGCAGCTCCTCGGGACTAGCGGGAACAAACCAAGAGACCCAGTACTTC. It specifies CASSSSGLAGTNQETQYF. The chain couples TRBV7-9 to TRBJ2-5; 13 nucleotides line up with TRBD2. V was pared by 4 bases and J by 0 bases, with 8 bases of the junction left unmatched. In germline, CDR1 is SEHNR, CDR2 FQNEAQ (reference sequence). The CDR3 sequence is 18 residues long.

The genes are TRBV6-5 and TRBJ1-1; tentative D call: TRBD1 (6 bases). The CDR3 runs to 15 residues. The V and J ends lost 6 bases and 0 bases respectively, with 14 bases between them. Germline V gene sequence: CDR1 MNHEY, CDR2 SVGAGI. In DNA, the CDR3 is TGTGCCAGCAGGTCAGGGGCTACCATGAACACTGAAGCTTTCTTT. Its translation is CASRSGATMNTEAFF.

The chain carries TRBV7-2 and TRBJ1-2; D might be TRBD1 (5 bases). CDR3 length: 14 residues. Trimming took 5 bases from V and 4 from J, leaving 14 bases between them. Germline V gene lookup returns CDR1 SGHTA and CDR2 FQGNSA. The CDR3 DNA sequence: TGTGCCAGCAGCCTCACCCCAGGGACCTATGGCTACACCTTC. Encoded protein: CASSLTPGTYGYTF.

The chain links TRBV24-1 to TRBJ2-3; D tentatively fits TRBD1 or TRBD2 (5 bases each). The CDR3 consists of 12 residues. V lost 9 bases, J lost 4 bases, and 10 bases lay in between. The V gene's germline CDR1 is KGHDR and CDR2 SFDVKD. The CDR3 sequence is CATRGPSDTQYF. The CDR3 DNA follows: TGTGCCACCCGGGGCCCTTCAGATACGCAGTATTTT.

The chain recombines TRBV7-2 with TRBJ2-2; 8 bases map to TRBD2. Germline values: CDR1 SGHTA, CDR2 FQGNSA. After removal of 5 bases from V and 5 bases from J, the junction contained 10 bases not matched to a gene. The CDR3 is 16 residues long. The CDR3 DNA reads TGTGCCAGCAGCCCCGGGGTCCCTAGCGGGACCGGGGAGCTGTTTTTT. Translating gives CASSPGVPSGTGELFF.

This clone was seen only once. CDR3 loop: CAWSNGQGASGANVLTF. The CDR3 DNA reads as TGTGCCTGGAGCAATGGACAGGGTGCTTCTGGGGCCAACGTCCTGACTTTC. The rearrangement joins TRBV30 to TRBJ2-6; 8 bases map to TRBD1. CDR3 length: 17 amino acids. Germline V gene data show CDR1 as GTSNPN and CDR2 as SVGIG (reference sequence). After removal of 3 bases from V and 1 base from J, the junction contained 8 bases not matched to a gene.

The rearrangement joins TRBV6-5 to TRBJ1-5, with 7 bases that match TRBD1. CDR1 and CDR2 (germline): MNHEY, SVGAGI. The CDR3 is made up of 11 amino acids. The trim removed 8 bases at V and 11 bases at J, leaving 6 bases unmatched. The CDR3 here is CASGDSYSQHF. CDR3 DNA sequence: TGTGCCAGCGGGGACAGCTATTCCCAGCATTTT.

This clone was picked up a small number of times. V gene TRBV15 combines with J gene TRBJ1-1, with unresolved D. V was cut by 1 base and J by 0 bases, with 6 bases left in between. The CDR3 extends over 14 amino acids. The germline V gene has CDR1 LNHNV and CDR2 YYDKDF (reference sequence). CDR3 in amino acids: CATSRGAVNTEAFF. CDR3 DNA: TGTGCCACCAGCAGAGGAGCCGTGAACACTGAAGCTTTCTTT.

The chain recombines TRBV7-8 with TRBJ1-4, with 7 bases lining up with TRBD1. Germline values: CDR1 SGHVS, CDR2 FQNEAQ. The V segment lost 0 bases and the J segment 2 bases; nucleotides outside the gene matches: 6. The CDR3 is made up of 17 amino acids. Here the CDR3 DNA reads TGTGCCAGCAGCTTAGCTGGACAGGTTAGGACTAATGAAAAACTGTTTTTT. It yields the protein CASSLAGQVRTNEKLFF.